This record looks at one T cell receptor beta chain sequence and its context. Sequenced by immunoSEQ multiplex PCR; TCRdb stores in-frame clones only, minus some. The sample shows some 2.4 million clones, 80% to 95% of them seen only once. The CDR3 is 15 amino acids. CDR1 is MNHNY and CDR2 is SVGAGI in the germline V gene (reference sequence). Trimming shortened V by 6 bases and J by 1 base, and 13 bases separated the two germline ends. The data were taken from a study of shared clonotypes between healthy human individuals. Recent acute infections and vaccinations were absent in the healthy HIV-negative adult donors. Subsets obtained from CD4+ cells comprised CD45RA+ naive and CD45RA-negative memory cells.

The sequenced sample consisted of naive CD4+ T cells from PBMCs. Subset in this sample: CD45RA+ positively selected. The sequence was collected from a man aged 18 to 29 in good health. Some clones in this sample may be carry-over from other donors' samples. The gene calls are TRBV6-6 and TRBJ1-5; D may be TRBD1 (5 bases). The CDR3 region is CASSGRGVSNQPQHF. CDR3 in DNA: TGTGCCAGCAGCGGCCGGGGGGTGAGCAATCAGCCCCAGCATTTT.